What follows are 29 T cell receptor beta chains derived from one specimen sequenced in a study of blood T cell repertoires in COVID-19. Only in-frame clones appear in the TCRdb table, and some are missing; sequencing was by immunoSEQ multiplex PCR. Among about 62,000 clones listed, 86% were seen once. The sample consisted of peripheral blood. The receptors were gathered from a woman of 80 years or more with acute or convalescent COVID-19.

The chain combines TRBV6-5 with TRBJ2-6; D is ambiguous. The CDR3 has 15 residues. CDR1 MNHEY and CDR2 SVGAGI come from the germline V gene. The V end lost 10 bases, the J end lost 0 bases, and 13 bases lay between the germline ends. The CDR3 region is CATTKQSSGANVLTF. Written as DNA, the CDR3 is TGTGCCACAACAAAACAGAGCTCTGGGGCCAACGTCCTGACTTTC.

The V gene is TRBV5-5, the J gene TRBJ2-6; TRBD1 might be the D (5 bases). V was cut by 0 bases and J by 2 bases, with 6 bases left in between. The CDR3 totals 15 residues. CDR1 SGHKS and CDR2 YYEKEE come from the germline V gene (reference sequence). The CDR3 DNA is TGTGCCAGCAGCTTGGCAGGGACTGGGGCCAACGTCCTGACTTTC. This encodes CASSLAGTGANVLTF.

The V gene is TRBV19, the J gene TRBJ1-5; 10 bases agree with TRBD1. Germline V lookup: CDR1 LNHDA, CDR2 SQIVND (reference sequence). The CDR3 covers 15 residues. With V trimmed by 9 bases and J by 6 bases, 11 bases remained unmatched. The CDR3 reads CASNTGTGDSQPQHF. Written as DNA, the CDR3 is TGTGCCAGCAATACCGGGACAGGGGATTCTCAGCCCCAGCATTTT.

J is TRBJ2-1 and V is TRBV5-4; TRBD2 matches at 9 bases. This CDR3 region has 16 residues. Unmatched junction bases numbered 5, after V lost 3 bases and J lost 1 base. Germline CDR1 SGHNT, CDR2 YYREEE (reference sequence). The DNA for the CDR3 is TGTGCCAGCAGCTCGGCGGGGGGGATTTCCTACAATGAGCAGTTCTTC. Residues: CASSSAGGISYNEQFF.

The V and J genes are TRBV5-1 and TRBJ1-4; 8 bases line up with TRBD1. Germline V gene data show CDR1 as SGHRS and CDR2 as YFSETQ. Trimming cost V 5 bases and J 12 bases; bases outside gene matches: 6. This CDR3 contains 12 residues. Here the CDR3 reads CASRYDRGELFF. CDR3 sequence (DNA): TGCGCCAGCAGATATGACAGGGGCGAACTGTTTTTT.

V and J are TRBV5-1 and TRBJ2-2; a possible D gene is TRBD2 (5 bases). CDR3 length equals 16 residues. Germline lookup yields CDR1 SGHRS and CDR2 YFSETQ. Trimming removed 6 bases from V and 0 bases from J, with 15 bases in between. CDR3 DNA: TGCGCCAGCATCCCGAGGGCAGGAGCGAACACCGGGGAGCTGTTTTTT. This translates into CASIPRAGANTGELFF. Full variable domain (remainder filled in from reference TRBV5-1 and TRBJ2-2): KAGVTQTPRYLIKTRGQQVTLSCSPISGHRSVSWYQQTPGQGLQFLFEYFSETQRNKGNFPGRFSGRQFSNSRSEMNVSTLELGDSALYLCASIPRAGANTGELFFGEGSRLTVL.

The chain joins TRBV6-1 to TRBJ1-5, with 10 bases lining up with TRBD1. With V trimmed by 1 base and J by 15 bases, 9 bases remained unmatched. From germline, CDR1 is MNHNS and CDR2 SASEGT. The CDR3 is 14 residues long. The CDR3 here is CASSEELTGQGRHF. CDR3 nucleotide sequence: TGTGCCAGCAGTGAAGAGCTGACGGGACAGGGGAGGCATTTT.

The chain employs TRBV28 and TRBJ1-5; no definite D call. This CDR3 contains 15 residues. Germline CDR1 is MDHEN and CDR2 is SYDVKM. The V and J ends lost 3 bases and 0 bases respectively, with 9 bases between them. This chain's CDR3 is CASSFAGYSNQPQHF. CDR3 in DNA: TGTGCCAGCAGTTTCGCGGGGTATAGCAATCAGCCCCAGCATTTT.

The gene calls are TRBV27 and TRBJ1-2, with D hard to call. Trimming took 6 bases from V and 7 from J, leaving 18 bases between them. This CDR3 spans 14 amino acids. The germline CDR1 and CDR2 sequences are MNHEY and SMNVEV (reference sequence). The CDR3 spells CASRSSGEGGGYTF. The CDR3 coding sequence is TGTGCCAGCAGGTCCTCCGGGGAGGGCGGTGGCTACACCTTC.

Only one count was recorded for this clone. The chain joins TRBV4-2 to TRBJ1-5, with TRBD1 matching over 8 bases. V lost 1 base and J lost 2; bases outside the gene matches: 13. This CDR3 contains 19 residues. Germline CDR1 is LGHNA and CDR2 is YNFKEQ. Here the CDR3 DNA reads TGTGCCAGCAGCCAAGCATTAACCTTAGGACAGGGCCGCAATCAGCCCCAGCATTTT. Its protein is CASSQALTLGQGRNQPQHF.

This clone showed up just once. The chain uses TRBV3-1 (or the pseudogene TRBV3-2) and TRBJ2-2, with D tentatively TRBD1 (5 bases). This CDR3 is 15 amino acids long. The germline V gene encodes CDR1 LGHDT and CDR2 YNNKEL (reference sequence). V lost 6 bases and J lost 2, with 13 bases in between. CDR3 loop: CASRAVGPNTGELFF. CDR3 bases: TGTGCCAGCAGGGCAGTGGGGCCTAACACCGGGGAGCTGTTTTTT.

In the case of this clone: The sample carries other DNA sequences with the same CDR3. This chain links TRBV7-9 with TRBJ1-1, with a tentative D call TRBD1 (6 bases). CDR1 and CDR2 from the germline V gene are SEHNR and FQNEAQ (reference sequence). The CDR3 consists of 13 residues. V was trimmed by 1 base and J by 4 bases, leaving 7 bases between them. The CDR3 here is CASSLEGGTEAFF. The CDR3 DNA is TGTGCCAGCAGCTTAGAAGGGGGCACTGAAGCTTTCTTT.

The chain is built from TRBV7-3 and TRBJ2-2; TRBD1 matches at 10 bases. Germline CDR1 is SGHTA and CDR2 is FQGTGA. The V gene end was trimmed by 6 bases and the J gene end by 2 bases; junction bases not matched to a gene: 6. The CDR3 consists of 16 residues. The CDR3 bases are TGTGCCAGCAGTTGGACAGGGGGAGGCAACACCGGGGAGCTGTTTTTT. It specifies CASSWTGGGNTGELFF. Full variable domain (missing parts from reference TRBV7-3 and TRBJ2-2): GAGVSQTPSNKVTEKGKYVELRCDPISGHTALYWYRQSLGQGPEFLIYFQGTGAADDSGLPNDRFFAVRPEGSVSTLKIQRTERGDSAVYLCASSWTGGGNTGELFFGEGSRLTVL.

This sequence joins TRBV5-4 and TRBJ2-2; 9 bases are a match to TRBD1. The V gene end was trimmed by 0 bases and the J gene end by 1 base; junction bases not matched to a gene: 4. Germline CDR1 is SGHNT and CDR2 is YYREEE (reference sequence). The CDR3 runs to 17 residues. The DNA of the CDR3 is TGTGCCAGCAGCTTGGGAAACAGGGGGCAGAACACCGGGGAGCTGTTTTTT. This translates into CASSLGNRGQNTGELFF. The full variable domain, with the rest looked up from reference TRBV5-4 and TRBJ2-2, is ETGVTQSPTHLIKTRGQQVTLRCSSQSGHNTVSWYQQALGQGPQFIFQYYREEENGRGNFPPRFSGLQFPNYSSELNVNALELDDSALYLCASSLGNRGQNTGELFFGEGSRLTVL.

The chain joins TRBV2 to TRBJ2-5; no firm D call. Trimming pared 7 bases from V and 6 bases from J, leaving 15 bases between. From germline, CDR1 is SNHLY and CDR2 FYNNEI. The CDR3 has 13 amino acids. The CDR3 sequence is CASTSELRKTQYF. The CDR3 DNA sequence: TGTGCCAGCACCTCGGAACTCAGGAAGACCCAGTACTTC.

The DNA of the CDR3 is TGTGCTAGTGGTTTCCAGCCTGAGGACAGGGGCCGGGCCGAAGCTTTCTTT. As protein: CASGFQPEDRGRAEAFF. The chain links TRBV12-5 to TRBJ1-1, with 9 bases matching TRBD1. CDR3 size: 17 residues. The V and J ends lost 3 bases and 8 bases, in that order; junction bases with no gene match: 16. CDR1 and CDR2 from the germline V gene are LGHNT and FRNRAP.

The CDR3 DNA sequence: TGTGCCAGCAGTTTCGGGGGTAACACCGGGGAGCTGTTTTTT. Residues: CASSFGGNTGELFF. The chain is built from TRBV28 and TRBJ2-2; maybe TRBD2 (6 bases). Germline CDR1 reads MDHEN; CDR2 reads SYDVKM. This CDR3 contains 14 residues. Trimming removed 3 bases at V and 2 bases at J, with 7 bases between.

The chain carries TRBV7-8 and TRBJ1-4; D call uncertain. V was cut by 6 bases and J by 5 bases, with 13 bases left in between. Germline V CDR1 and CDR2: SGHVS, FQNEAQ. This CDR3 contains 14 residues. As DNA, the CDR3 is TGTGCCAGCAGTTCAAGGACTGCGAATGAAAAACTGTTTTTT. Amino acids: CASSSRTANEKLFF.

V is TRBV7-9 and J is TRBJ1-5; 7 bases line up with TRBD1. Germline values: CDR1 SEHNR, CDR2 FQNEAQ (reference sequence). With V trimmed by 4 bases and J by 5 bases, 8 bases remained unmatched. CDR3 length equals 15 residues. CDR3 DNA sequence: TGTGCCAGCAGCTCCACCCGGGACAGAGATCAGCCCCAGCATTTT. Its protein product is CASSSTRDRDQPQHF.

The chain uses TRBV6-5 and TRBJ1-1; 8 nucleotides align to TRBD1. The J segment lost 5 bases and the V segment lost 9 bases, leaving 11 bases of the junction unmatched. Per germline, CDR1 MNHEY and CDR2 SVGAGI. The CDR3 totals 14 residues. The CDR3 region has the DNA TGTGCCAGTAGCAGGGGGCCCCTGGAGACTGAAGCTTTCTTT. Encoded protein: CASSRGPLETEAFF.

The rearrangement links TRBV7-2 to TRBJ1-1; a weak D match, TRBD1 (5 bases). This CDR3 spans 15 amino acids. Trimming pared 5 bases from V and 2 bases from J, leaving 15 bases between. Germline CDR1 and CDR2: SGHTA and FQGNSA. This chain's CDR3 is CASSPPGLSNTEAFF. Written as DNA, the CDR3 is TGTGCCAGCAGCCCACCGGGACTATCTAACACTGAAGCTTTCTTT.

The sample holds a few counts of this clone. The V and J genes are TRBV5-1 and TRBJ2-7; perhaps TRBD1 as D (6 bases). In germline, CDR1 is SGHRS, CDR2 YFSETQ. The CDR3 sequence is 15 residues long. The germline V and J ends were trimmed by 0 bases and 6 bases, with 16 bases remaining between them. The CDR3 region has the DNA TGCGCCAGCAGCTTGGCCCCGACAGAAGGGGGCGAGCAGTACTTC. Amino acids: CASSLAPTEGGEQYF. The entire variable domain, with the rest obtained from reference TRBV5-1 and TRBJ2-7, is as follows: KAGVTQTPRYLIKTRGQQVTLSCSPISGHRSVSWYQQTPGQGLQFLFEYFSETQRNKGNFPGRFSGRQFSNSRSEMNVSTLELGDSALYLCASSLAPTEGGEQYFGPGTRLTVT.

The chain employs TRBV9 and TRBJ2-7; perhaps TRBD1 as D (5 bases). V dropped 0 bases and J dropped 6 bases, with 13 bases sitting between them. This CDR3 has 14 residues. CDR1 SGDLS and CDR2 YYNGEE come from the germline V gene. Written as DNA, the CDR3 is TGTGCCAGCAGCGTAGTAGACAGCCCTGTCGAGCAGTACTTC. Its translation: CASSVVDSPVEQYF.

The genes are TRBV10-3 and TRBJ2-1; tentatively, D is TRBD1 (6 bases). This CDR3 comprises 13 residues. CDR1 is ENHRY, CDR2 SYGVKD, per germline. V was trimmed by 10 bases and J by 2 bases, leaving 12 bases between them. This CDR3 is CATDEGAYNEQFF. The CDR3 DNA sequence: TGTGCCACCGACGAGGGGGCCTACAATGAGCAGTTCTTC.

V gene TRBV30 combines with J gene TRBJ2-3; no definite D call. Trimming took 3 bases from V and 2 from J, leaving 6 bases between them. This CDR3 is built from 12 residues. From germline, CDR1 is GTSNPN and CDR2 SVGIG (reference sequence). CDR3 sequence (DNA): TGTGCCTGGAGCCCAAACACAGATACGCAGTATTTT. This sequence encodes CAWSPNTDTQYF.

The chain combines TRBV3-1 (or the pseudogene TRBV3-2) with TRBJ2-2; 10 bases match TRBD2. Trimming at V came to 4 bases and at J to 7 bases, leaving 9 bases not matched to a gene. Germline V gene lookup returns CDR1 LGHDT and CDR2 YNNKEL (reference sequence). This CDR3 has 16 residues. CDR3 amino acids: CASSPRLAGADGELFF. For the CDR3, the DNA is TGTGCCAGCAGCCCCAGGCTAGCGGGGGCGGACGGGGAGCTGTTTTTT.

Worth noting for this clone: This sample also contains other DNA sequences that code for the same CDR3. This chain links TRBV19 with TRBJ1-5; 10 nucleotides line up with TRBD1. J was trimmed by 2 bases and V by 5 bases; bases with no gene match: 0. CDR3 length: 14 amino acids. CDR1 and CDR2 (germline): LNHDA, SQIVND (reference sequence). The CDR3 reads CASSGTGGNQPQHF. In DNA form, the CDR3 reads TGTGCCAGTAGTGGGACAGGGGGCAATCAGCCCCAGCATTTT.

V is TRBV7-8 and J is TRBJ1-1; D call uncertain. The germline V gene has CDR1 SGHVS and CDR2 FQNEAQ. The CDR3 length is 13 residues. The germline V and J ends were trimmed by 5 bases and 1 base, with 8 bases remaining between them. For the CDR3, the DNA is TGTGCCAGCAGCCCCCTTCGGAACACTGAAGCTTTCTTT. As protein: CASSPLRNTEAFF.

The chain is built from TRBV19 and TRBJ2-3; 8 nucleotides match TRBD2. The V gene end was trimmed by 6 bases and the J gene end by 1 base; junction bases not matched to a gene: 9. The CDR3 loop spans 16 amino acids. CDR1 LNHDA and CDR2 SQIVND come from the germline V gene (reference sequence). The CDR3 is CASSRGLDPRTDTQYF. The CDR3 nucleotides read TGTGCCAGTAGCAGGGGACTAGACCCACGCACAGATACGCAGTATTTT.